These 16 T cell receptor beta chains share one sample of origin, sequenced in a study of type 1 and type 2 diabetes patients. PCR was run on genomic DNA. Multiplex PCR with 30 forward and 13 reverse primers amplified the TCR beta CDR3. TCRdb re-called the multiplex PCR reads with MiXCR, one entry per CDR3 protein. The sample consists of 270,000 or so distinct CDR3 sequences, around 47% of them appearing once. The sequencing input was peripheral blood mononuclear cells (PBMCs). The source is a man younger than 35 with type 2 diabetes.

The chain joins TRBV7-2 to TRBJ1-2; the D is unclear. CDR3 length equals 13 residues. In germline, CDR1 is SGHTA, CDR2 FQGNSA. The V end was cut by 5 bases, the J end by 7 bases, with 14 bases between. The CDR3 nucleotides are TGTGCCAGCAGCCCAACCTGGGGAGGTGGCTACACCTTC. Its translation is CASSPTWGGGYTF. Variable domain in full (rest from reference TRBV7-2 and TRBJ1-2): GAGVSQSPSNKVTEKGKDVELRCDPISGHTALYWYRQSLGQGLEFLIYFQGNSAPDKSGLPSDRFSAERTGGSVSTLTIQRTQQEDSAVYLCASSPTWGGGYTFGSGTRLTVV.

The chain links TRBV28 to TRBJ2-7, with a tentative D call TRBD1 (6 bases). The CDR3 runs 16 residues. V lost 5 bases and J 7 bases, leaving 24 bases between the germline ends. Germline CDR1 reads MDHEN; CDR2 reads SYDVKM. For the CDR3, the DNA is TGTGCCAGCAGTCGAGGGCAAAAACTCACGCAGGGGGAGCAGTACTTC. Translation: CASSRGQKLTQGEQYF.

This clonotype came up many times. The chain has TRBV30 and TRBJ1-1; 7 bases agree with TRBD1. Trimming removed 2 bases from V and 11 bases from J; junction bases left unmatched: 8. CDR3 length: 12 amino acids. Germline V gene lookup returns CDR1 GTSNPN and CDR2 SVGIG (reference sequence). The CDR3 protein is CAWSNDRARAFF. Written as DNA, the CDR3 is TGTGCCTGGAGTAACGACAGGGCGAGGGCTTTCTTT.

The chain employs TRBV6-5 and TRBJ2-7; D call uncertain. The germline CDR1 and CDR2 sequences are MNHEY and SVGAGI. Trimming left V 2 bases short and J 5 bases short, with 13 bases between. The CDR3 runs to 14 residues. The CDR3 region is CASSYSSVGDEQYF. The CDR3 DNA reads TGTGCCAGCAGTTACAGCTCTGTAGGTGACGAGCAGTACTTC.

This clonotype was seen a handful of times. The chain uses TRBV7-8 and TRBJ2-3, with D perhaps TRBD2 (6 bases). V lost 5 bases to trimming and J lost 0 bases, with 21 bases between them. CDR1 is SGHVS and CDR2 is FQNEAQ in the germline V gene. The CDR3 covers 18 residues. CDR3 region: CASSPRSGTPFSTDTQYF. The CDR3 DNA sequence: TGTGCCAGCAGCCCGAGATCCGGGACTCCATTTAGCACAGATACGCAGTATTTT.

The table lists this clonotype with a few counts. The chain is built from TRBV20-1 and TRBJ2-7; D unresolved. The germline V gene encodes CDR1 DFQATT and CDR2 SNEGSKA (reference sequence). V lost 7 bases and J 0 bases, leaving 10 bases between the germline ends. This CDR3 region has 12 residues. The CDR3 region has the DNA TGCAGTGAGGGCAAAAGCTCCTACGAGCAGTACTTC. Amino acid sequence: CSEGKSSYEQYF.

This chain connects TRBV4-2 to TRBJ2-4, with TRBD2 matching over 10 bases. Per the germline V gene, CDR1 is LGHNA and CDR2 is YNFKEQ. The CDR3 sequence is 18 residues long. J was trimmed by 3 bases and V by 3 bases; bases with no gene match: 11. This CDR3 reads CASSHAGTAGGDKNIQYF. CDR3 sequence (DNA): TGTGCCAGCAGCCATGCCGGAACAGCGGGAGGGGACAAAAACATTCAGTACTTC.

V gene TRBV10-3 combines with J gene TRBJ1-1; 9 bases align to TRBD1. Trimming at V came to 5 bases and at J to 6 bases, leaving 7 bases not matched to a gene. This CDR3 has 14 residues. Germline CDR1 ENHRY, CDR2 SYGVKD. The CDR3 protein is CAISRDRERPEAFF. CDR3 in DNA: TGTGCCATCAGTCGGGACAGGGAAAGACCTGAAGCTTTCTTT.

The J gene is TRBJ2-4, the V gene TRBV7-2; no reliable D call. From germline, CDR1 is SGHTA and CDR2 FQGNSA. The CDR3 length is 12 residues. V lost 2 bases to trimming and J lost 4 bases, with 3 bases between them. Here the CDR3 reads CASSLPKNIQYF. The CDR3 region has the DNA TGTGCCAGCAGCTTACCTAAAAACATTCAGTACTTC.

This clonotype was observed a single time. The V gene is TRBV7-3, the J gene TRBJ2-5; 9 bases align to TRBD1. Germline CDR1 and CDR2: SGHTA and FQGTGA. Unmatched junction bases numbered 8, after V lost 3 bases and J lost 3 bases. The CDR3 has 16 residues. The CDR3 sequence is CASSFVTGTGKETQYF. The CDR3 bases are TGTGCCAGCAGCTTTGTCACCGGGACAGGGAAAGAGACCCAGTACTTC.

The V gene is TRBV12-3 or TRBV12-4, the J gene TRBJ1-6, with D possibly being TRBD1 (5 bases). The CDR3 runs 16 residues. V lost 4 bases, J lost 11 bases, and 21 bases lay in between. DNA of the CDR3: TGTGCCAGCAGTTATCCCCTCGGGGCGGATAGCGCACCCCTCCACTTT. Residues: CASSYPLGADSAPLHF.

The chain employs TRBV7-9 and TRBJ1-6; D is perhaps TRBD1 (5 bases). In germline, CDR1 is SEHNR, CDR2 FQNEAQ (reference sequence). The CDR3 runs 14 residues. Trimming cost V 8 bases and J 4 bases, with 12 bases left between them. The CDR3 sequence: CASQRGAYNSPLHF. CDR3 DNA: TGTGCCAGCCAAAGGGGCGCTTATAATTCACCCCTCCACTTT.

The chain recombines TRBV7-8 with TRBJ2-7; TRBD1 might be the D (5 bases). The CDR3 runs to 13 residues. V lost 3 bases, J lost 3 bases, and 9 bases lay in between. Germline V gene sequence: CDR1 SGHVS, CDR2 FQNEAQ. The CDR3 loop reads CASSLLTGYEQYF. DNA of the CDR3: TGTGCCAGCAGCTTGCTCACAGGCTACGAGCAGTACTTC.

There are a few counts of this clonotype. The CDR3 DNA is TGTGCCTGGAGGTCACAGGGTACGGAGACCCAGTACTTC. Translation: CAWRSQGTETQYF. The chain carries TRBV30 and TRBJ2-5, with D possibly matching TRBD1 (6 bases). This CDR3 contains 13 residues. Trimming removed 3 bases from V and 5 bases from J, with 13 bases in between. The germline CDR1 and CDR2 sequences are GTSNPN and SVGIG (reference sequence).

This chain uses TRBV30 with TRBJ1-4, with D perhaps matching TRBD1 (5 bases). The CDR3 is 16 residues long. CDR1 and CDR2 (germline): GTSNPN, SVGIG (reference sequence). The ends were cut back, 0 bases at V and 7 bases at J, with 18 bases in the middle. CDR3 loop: CAWSVNPRGRAEKLFF. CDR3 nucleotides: TGTGCCTGGAGTGTTAACCCAAGGGGACGGGCTGAAAAACTGTTTTTT. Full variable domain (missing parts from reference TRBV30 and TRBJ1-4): SQTIHQWPATLVQPVGSPLSLECTVEGTSNPNLYWYRQAAGRGLQLLFYSVGIGQISSEVPQNLSASRPQDRQFILSSKKLLLSDSGFYLCAWSVNPRGRAEKLFFGSGTQLSVL.

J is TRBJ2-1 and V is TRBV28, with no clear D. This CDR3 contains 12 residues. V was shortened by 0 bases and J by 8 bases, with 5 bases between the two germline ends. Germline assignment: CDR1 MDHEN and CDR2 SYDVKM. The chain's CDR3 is CASSLWDDEQFF. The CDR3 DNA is TGTGCCAGCAGTTTATGGGACGATGAGCAGTTCTTC.